This T cell receptor beta chain was sequenced during a study of CD8 T cells in ankylosing spondylitis. The study, taken as a whole, reports: Relatively scarce in peripheral blood, disease-linked clones were CD8+. Ankylosing spondylitis blood seemed to carry a telltale TCR beta motif made of eight highly homologous variants.

5'-RACE, quantitative and with molecular barcodes, yielded the TCR beta libraries. From the 5' RACE reads, TCRdb called clonotypes with MiXCR, one entry per CDR3 protein. Among some 85,000 distinct CDR3 sequences, roughly 9% were seen once, and the ten largest hold approximately 29%. The CDR3 contains 12 residues. V lost 3 bases, J lost 7 bases, and 7 bases lay in between. Germline V lookup: CDR1 SGDLS, CDR2 YYNGEE. This clonotype came up a few times. Its antigen is not known. This TCR was recovered from a male donor with ankylosing spondylitis. Sequenced material: blood, either unsorted or a sorted T cell fraction (not recorded which). The chain is built from TRBV9 and TRBJ2-2, with no clear D. The CDR3 DNA sequence: TGTGCCAGCAGCGGAGTGGGCGGGGAGCTGTTTTTT. Translation: CASSGVGGELFF.